Each of the 18 T cell receptor beta chains below was sequenced from the same sample in a study of neurological immune-mediated disorders (dated by TCRdb to the late 2010s). Libraries were constructed by 5' RACE. TCRdb shows the sequencer as Illumina HiSeq 2500. In-frame beta chains were kept once TCRdb had trimmed the public reads at Q25 with fastp and called clones with MiXCR. When rows share a CDR3 protein, they turn into one entry using the most common DNA and genes. This sample holds some 15,000 distinct CDR3 sequences; 3.5% were observed only once. In total, the top ten clones hold around 20% of the sample. Sequencing used CD8+ T cells from blood. The receptors were gathered from a woman between 40 and 50 years old in good health.

This clonotype was counted many times. The rearrangement joins TRBV9 to TRBJ1-1, with D possibly matching TRBD1 (5 bases). V lost 5 bases, J lost 4 bases, and 15 bases lay in between. Germline V gene data show CDR1 as SGDLS and CDR2 as YYNGEE. This CDR3 has 14 residues. For the CDR3, the DNA is TGTGCCAGCAGAGCGGGGGTGAGGCCCACTGAAGCTTTCTTT. It encodes CASRAGVRPTEAFF.

This clonotype was detected ten times or more. This chain links TRBV5-1 with TRBJ2-7; 8 bases agree with TRBD2. Trimming at V came to 4 bases and at J to 2 bases, leaving 2 bases not matched to a gene. CDR3 length: 13 amino acids. Per germline, CDR1 SGHRS and CDR2 YFSETQ. As DNA, the CDR3 is TGCGCCAGCAGCCAGCGGGGGACCTACGAGCAGTACTTC. Its translation is CASSQRGTYEQYF.

This clonotype was recorded at least ten times. The chain is built from TRBV4-2 and TRBJ1-1, with 8 bases aligning to TRBD1. The CDR3 has 13 residues. V shed 1 base and J 10 bases; nucleotides not matched to a gene: 5. The V gene's germline CDR1 is LGHNA and CDR2 YNFKEQ. For the CDR3, the DNA is TGTGCCAGCAGCCAAGTGGGACAGGTGGGAGCTTTCTTT. It encodes CASSQVGQVGAFF.

This clonotype was seen ten or more times. The chain combines TRBV7-6 with TRBJ2-1, with 9 bases aligning to TRBD2. Trimming at V came to 4 bases and at J to 6 bases, leaving 7 bases not matched to a gene. This CDR3 has 15 amino acids. Germline CDR1 SGHVS, CDR2 FNYEAQ. The CDR3 sequence is CASSYLAGEGNEQFF. In DNA, the CDR3 is TGTGCCAGCAGCTACTTAGCGGGAGAGGGCAATGAGCAGTTCTTC.

This clonotype appeared many times. This chain links TRBV27 with TRBJ2-2; D call uncertain. Trimming cost V 6 bases and J 6 bases, with 23 bases left between them. The CDR3 spans 17 residues. CDR1 is MNHEY, CDR2 SMNVEV, per germline (reference sequence). The CDR3 loop reads CASSPTPRNLGAGELFF. Written as DNA, the CDR3 is TGTGCCAGCAGCCCCACCCCCCGGAACCTTGGGGCCGGGGAGCTGTTTTTT.

Ten or more counts support this clonotype. The V and J genes are TRBV10-3 and TRBJ1-6, with D hard to call. Germline CDR1 reads ENHRY; CDR2 reads SYGVKD. This CDR3 comprises 15 residues. Between the trimmed V and J ends, which lost 0 bases and 7 bases, there was a span of 10 bases. The CDR3, as DNA: TGTGCCATCAGTGAGTCGGGCGGAGGAAATTCACCCCTCCACTTT. It codes for CAISESGGGNSPLHF.

This clonotype showed up just a few times. The chain uses TRBV6-1 and TRBJ2-3; D unresolved. Trimming shortened V by 10 bases and J by 4 bases, and 15 bases separated the two germline ends. The CDR3 has 13 amino acids. The V gene's germline CDR1 is MNHNS and CDR2 SASEGT. CDR3 DNA: TGTGCCACCCGAGAGGATGCGGCAGATACGCAGTATTTT. It is translated as CATREDAADTQYF.

This clonotype occurred many times. For the CDR3, the DNA is TGTGCCAGCAGCTTGGCGGGAGGAAACCACGAGCAGTACTTC. As protein: CASSLAGGNHEQYF. The chain carries TRBV5-6 and TRBJ2-7; 7 bases map to TRBD2. V was pared by 0 bases and J by 5 bases, with 5 bases of the junction left unmatched. The germline CDR1 and CDR2 sequences are SGHDT and YYEEEE. CDR3 length: 14 amino acids.

This clonotype was counted many times. This rearrangement joins TRBV20-1 to TRBJ1-5; D unresolved. The CDR3 spans 12 residues. V was pared by 2 bases and J by 5 bases, with 7 bases between. Germline lookup yields CDR1 DFQATT and CDR2 SNEGSKA (reference sequence). The CDR3 DNA reads TGCAGTGCTAGATTATTGGATCAGCCCCAGCATTTT. It yields the protein CSARLLDQPQHF.

Many counts were recorded for this clonotype. The rearrangement joins TRBV30 to TRBJ1-5; a weak D match, TRBD1 (5 bases). Per germline, CDR1 GTSNPN and CDR2 SVGIG (reference sequence). The CDR3 sequence is 14 residues long. Trimming pared 0 bases from V and 6 bases from J, leaving 12 bases between. CDR3 DNA: TGTGCCTGGAGTGTATGGGACGCAACTCAGCCCCAGCATTTT. Its translation is CAWSVWDATQPQHF.

This clonotype has ten or more counts. V and J are TRBV6-2 or TRBV6-3 and TRBJ2-7; 10 nucleotides align to TRBD2. CDR1 is MNHEY and CDR2 is SVGEGT in the germline V gene. This CDR3 spans 16 amino acids. Unmatched junction bases numbered 8, after V lost 1 base and J lost 5 bases. Written as DNA, the CDR3 is TGTGCCAGCAGTTACTTCTTAGCTAGCGGGAGAAACGAGCAGTACTTC. It yields the protein CASSYFLASGRNEQYF.

This clonotype appeared many times. This sequence joins TRBV6-5 and TRBJ1-5; D is perhaps TRBD1 (6 bases). Germline CDR1 and CDR2: MNHEY and SVGAGI. The CDR3 spans 14 residues. The ends were cut back, 6 bases at V and 7 bases at J, with 16 bases in the middle. The chain's CDR3 is CASSGGGGTQPQHF. Written as DNA, the CDR3 is TGTGCCAGCAGCGGAGGGGGGGGGACCCAGCCCCAGCATTTT.

In regard to this clonotype: A much larger clone differs by one base, so this may be a read error. V gene TRBV7-6 combines with J gene TRBJ1-1; no clear D. CDR3 size: 13 residues. CDR1 and CDR2 from the germline V gene are SGHVS and FNYEAQ. V was trimmed by 1 base and J by 5 bases, leaving 8 bases between them. CDR3 bases: TGTGCCAGCAGCTTAGAAAGGTTAACTGAAGCTTTCTTT. Its translation is CASSLERLTEAFF.

This clonotype was observed many times. This chain uses TRBV4-3 with TRBJ2-1; D might be TRBD2 (5 bases). Germline-derived CDR1 and CDR2 are LGHNA and YSLEER. This CDR3 contains 18 residues. Trimming removed 0 bases at V and 0 bases at J, with 15 bases between. The DNA of the CDR3 is TGCGCCAGCAGCCAAGATGGGGTTGGACTCACCTCCTACAATGAGCAGTTCTTC. Encoded protein: CASSQDGVGLTSYNEQFF.

This clonotype was recorded many times. V usage is TRBV3-1 and J usage is TRBJ2-7; 11 bases map to TRBD2. The CDR3 length is 17 residues. V dropped 0 bases and J dropped 7; count of bases not matched to a gene: 11. Germline V gene sequence: CDR1 LGHDT, CDR2 YNNKEL (reference sequence). As DNA, the CDR3 is TGTGCCAGCAGCCAAGAACTAGCGGGAGAGGGGTTGAGAGAGCAGTACTTC. It is translated as CASSQELAGEGLREQYF.

This clonotype was counted many times. The chain uses TRBV29-1 and TRBJ2-1, with TRBD2 matching 8 bases. CDR1 and CDR2 from the germline V gene are SQVTM and ANQGSEA. This CDR3 spans 16 amino acids. The trim removed 7 bases at V and 11 bases at J, leaving 22 bases unmatched. The chain's CDR3 is CSAPRLWGSGITQQFF. The CDR3 DNA sequence: TGCAGCGCCCCCCGTCTGTGGGGTAGCGGGATCACTCAGCAGTTCTTC.

This clonotype has a count of ten or more. The rearrangement links TRBV27 to TRBJ2-3; perhaps TRBD1 as D (6 bases). Trimming cost V 8 bases and J 0 bases, with 15 bases left between them. The CDR3 covers 15 residues. Looked up from germline, CDR1 is MNHEY and CDR2 is SMNVEV (reference sequence). CDR3 coding DNA: TGTGCCAGCGCCAGGGACAACCCTAGCACAGATACGCAGTATTTT. It translates to CASARDNPSTDTQYF.

This clonotype appeared many times. The chain joins TRBV2 to TRBJ1-1; tentative D call: TRBD1 (6 bases). This CDR3 comprises 12 residues. V was trimmed by 7 bases and J by 5 bases, leaving 11 bases between them. Germline CDR1 and CDR2: SNHLY and FYNNEI. The CDR3 is CASTRGRTEAFF. In nucleotides, the CDR3 is TGTGCCAGCACGAGGGGGAGAACTGAAGCTTTCTTT.